The T cell receptor beta chain under discussion was sequenced for a study of type 1 regulatory T cells. This CDR3 comprises 13 residues. Germline CDR1 reads SGHVS; CDR2 reads FNYEAQ. Between the trimmed V and J ends, which lost 5 bases and 5 bases, there was a span of 12 bases. Regarding the study as a whole: Compared with non-type 1 regulatory T cells, type 1 regulatory T cells showed a more restricted TCR repertoire.

Ten or more counts support this clonotype. Its antigen is still unknown. A single record per CDR3 protein comes from TCRdb applying MiXCR to the reads. The sample has approximately 77,000 distinct CDR3 sequences; less than 25% are singletons. The source of this sequence is a human donor in good health. Sequenced material: cultured type 1 regulatory T (Tr1) cells, either the whole culture or a sorted fraction (not recorded which). The chain employs TRBV7-6 and TRBJ2-5; maybe TRBD1 (5 bases). The CDR3 nucleotides are TGTGCCAGCAGCCCGACAGTAGTGGAGACCCAGTACTTC. Its protein product is CASSPTVVETQYF. Together with reference TRBV7-6 and TRBJ2-5, the CDR3 gives the full variable domain: GAGVSQSPRYKVTKRGQDVALRCDPISGHVSLYWYRQALGQGPEFLTYFNYEAQQDKSGLPNDRFSAERPEGSISTLTIQRTEQRDSAMYRCASSPTVVETQYFGPGTRLLVL.